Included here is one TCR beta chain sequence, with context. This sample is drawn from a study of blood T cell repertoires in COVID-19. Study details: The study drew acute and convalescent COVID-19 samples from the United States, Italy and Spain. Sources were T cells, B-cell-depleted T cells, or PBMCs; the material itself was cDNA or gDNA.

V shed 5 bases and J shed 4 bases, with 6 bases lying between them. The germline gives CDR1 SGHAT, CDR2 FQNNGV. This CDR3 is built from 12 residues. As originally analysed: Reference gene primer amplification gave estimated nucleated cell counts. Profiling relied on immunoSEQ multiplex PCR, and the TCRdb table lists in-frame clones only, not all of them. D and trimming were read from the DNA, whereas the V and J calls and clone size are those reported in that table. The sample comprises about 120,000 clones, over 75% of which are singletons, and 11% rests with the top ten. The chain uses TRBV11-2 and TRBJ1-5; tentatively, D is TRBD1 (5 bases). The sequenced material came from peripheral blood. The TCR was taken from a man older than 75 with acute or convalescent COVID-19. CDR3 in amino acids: CASSPGNQPQHF. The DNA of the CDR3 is TGTGCCAGCAGCCCAGGGAATCAGCCCCAGCATTTT.